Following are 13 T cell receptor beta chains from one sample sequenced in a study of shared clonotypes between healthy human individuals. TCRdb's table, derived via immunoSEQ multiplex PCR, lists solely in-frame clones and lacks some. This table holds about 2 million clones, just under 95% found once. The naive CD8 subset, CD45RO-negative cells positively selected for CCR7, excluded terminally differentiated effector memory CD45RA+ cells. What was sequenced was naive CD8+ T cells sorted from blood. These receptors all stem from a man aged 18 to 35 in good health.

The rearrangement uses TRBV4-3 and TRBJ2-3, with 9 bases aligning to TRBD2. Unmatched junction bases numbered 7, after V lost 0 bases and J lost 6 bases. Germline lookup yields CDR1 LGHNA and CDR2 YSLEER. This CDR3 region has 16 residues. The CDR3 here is CASSQDSASGTDTQYF. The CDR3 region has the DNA TGCGCCAGCAGCCAAGATTCGGCTAGCGGGACCGATACGCAGTATTTT.

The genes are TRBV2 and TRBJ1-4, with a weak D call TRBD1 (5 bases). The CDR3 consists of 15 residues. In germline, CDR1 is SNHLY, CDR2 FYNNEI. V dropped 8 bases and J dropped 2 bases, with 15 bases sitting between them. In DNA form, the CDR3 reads TGTGCCAGCGGCCCAACGGAGGGGACTAATGAAAAACTGTTTTTT. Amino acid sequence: CASGPTEGTNEKLFF.

For the CDR3, the DNA is TGCGCCAGCAGCAAGATTCGGGACAGGGGGCCTGGGGCCAACGTCCTGACTTTC. Encoded protein: CASSKIRDRGPGANVLTF. The rearrangement links TRBV4-1 to TRBJ2-6, with 12 bases lining up with TRBD1. Germline CDR1 and CDR2: MGHRA and YSYEKL. V lost 5 bases, J lost 2 bases, and 7 bases stayed unmatched. This CDR3 is built from 18 residues.

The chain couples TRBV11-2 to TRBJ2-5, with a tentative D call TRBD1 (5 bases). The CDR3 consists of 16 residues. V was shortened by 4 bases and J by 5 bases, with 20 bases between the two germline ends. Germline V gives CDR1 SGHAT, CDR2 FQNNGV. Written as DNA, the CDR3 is TGTGCCAGCAGCTCTGGGTTTGTTGTCGCAGGGGAGACCCAGTACTTC. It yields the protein CASSSGFVVAGETQYF.

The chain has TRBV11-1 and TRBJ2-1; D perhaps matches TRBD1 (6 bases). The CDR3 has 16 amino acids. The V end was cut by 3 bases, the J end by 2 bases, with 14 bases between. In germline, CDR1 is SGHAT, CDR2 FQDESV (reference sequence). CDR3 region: CASSFGQIQPYNEQFF. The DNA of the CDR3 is TGTGCCAGCAGCTTTGGACAGATTCAACCCTACAATGAGCAGTTCTTC.

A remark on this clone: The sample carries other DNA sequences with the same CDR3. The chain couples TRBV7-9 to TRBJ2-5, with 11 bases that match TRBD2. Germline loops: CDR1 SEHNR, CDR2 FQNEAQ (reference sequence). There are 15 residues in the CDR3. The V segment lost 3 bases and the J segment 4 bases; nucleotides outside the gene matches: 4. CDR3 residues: CASSFTSGSGETQYF. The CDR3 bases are TGTGCCAGCAGCTTTACTAGCGGGAGTGGAGAGACCCAGTACTTC.

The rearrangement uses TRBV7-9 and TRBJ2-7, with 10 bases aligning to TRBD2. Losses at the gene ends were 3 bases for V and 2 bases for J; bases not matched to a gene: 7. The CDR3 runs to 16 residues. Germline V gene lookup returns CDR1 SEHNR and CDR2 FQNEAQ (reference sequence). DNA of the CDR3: TGTGCCAGCAGCTTCCCACCGGGACTAGCGCCCTACGAGCAGTACTTC. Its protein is CASSFPPGLAPYEQYF.

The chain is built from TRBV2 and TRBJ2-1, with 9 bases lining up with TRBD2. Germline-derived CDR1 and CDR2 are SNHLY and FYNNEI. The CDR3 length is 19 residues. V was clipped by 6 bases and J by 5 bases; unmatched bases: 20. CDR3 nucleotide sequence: TGTGCCAGCAGCGAGGCCCCCTTTAGCGGGAGTTATACCCACAATGAGCAGTTCTTC. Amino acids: CASSEAPFSGSYTHNEQFF.

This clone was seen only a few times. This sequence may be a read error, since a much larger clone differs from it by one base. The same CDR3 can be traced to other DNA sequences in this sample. The CDR3 loop is CASSLTDTQYF. CDR3 coding DNA: TGTGCCAGCAGCTTAACAGATACGCAGTATTTT. The V gene is TRBV5-4, the J gene TRBJ2-3; D remains unclear. Germline V gives CDR1 SGHNT, CDR2 YYREEE (reference sequence). The CDR3 runs 11 residues. Trimming removed 2 bases at V and 3 bases at J, with 1 base between.

For the CDR3, the DNA is TGTGCCAGCAGCTTCGACGTGGCGGACCACACAGATACGCAGTATTTT. Translation: CASSFDVADHTDTQYF. This chain joins TRBV7-8 and TRBJ2-3; D not resolved. This CDR3 comprises 16 residues. Trimming pared 3 bases from V and 2 bases from J, leaving 15 bases between. Germline values: CDR1 SGHVS, CDR2 FQNEAQ.

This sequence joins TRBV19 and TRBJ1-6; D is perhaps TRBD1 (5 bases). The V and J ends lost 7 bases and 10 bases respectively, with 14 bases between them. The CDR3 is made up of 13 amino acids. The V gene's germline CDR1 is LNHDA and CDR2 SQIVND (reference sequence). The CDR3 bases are TGTGCCAGTACTGGGGAGGGGCGATCACCCCTCCACTTT. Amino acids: CASTGEGRSPLHF.

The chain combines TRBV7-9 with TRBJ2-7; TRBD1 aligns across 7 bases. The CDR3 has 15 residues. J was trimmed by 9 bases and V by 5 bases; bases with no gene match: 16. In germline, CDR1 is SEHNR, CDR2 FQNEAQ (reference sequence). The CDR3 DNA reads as TGTGCCAGCAGCCCAAGGACCGGGACAGAAGTTGCGCAGTACTTC. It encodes CASSPRTGTEVAQYF.

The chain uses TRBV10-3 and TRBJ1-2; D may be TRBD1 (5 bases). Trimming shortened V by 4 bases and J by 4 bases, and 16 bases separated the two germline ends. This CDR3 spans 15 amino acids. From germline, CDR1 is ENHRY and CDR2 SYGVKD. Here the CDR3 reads CAISGPERDRYGYTF. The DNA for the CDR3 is TGTGCCATCAGTGGTCCCGAAAGGGACCGCTATGGCTACACCTTC.